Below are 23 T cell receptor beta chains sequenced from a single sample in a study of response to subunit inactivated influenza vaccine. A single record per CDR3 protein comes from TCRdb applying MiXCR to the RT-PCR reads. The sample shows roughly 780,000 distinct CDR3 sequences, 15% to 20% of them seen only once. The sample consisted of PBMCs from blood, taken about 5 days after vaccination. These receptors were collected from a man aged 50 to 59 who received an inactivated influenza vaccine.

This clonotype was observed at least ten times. CDR3 DNA sequence: TGTGCCAGCAGCCAAGATCCAACAGGGGAATACGAGCAGTACTTC. Translation: CASSQDPTGEYEQYF. V usage is TRBV4-2 and J usage is TRBJ2-7; TRBD1 agrees at 7 bases. The J segment lost 4 bases and the V segment lost 0 bases, leaving 6 bases of the junction unmatched. Germline V gene lookup returns CDR1 LGHNA and CDR2 YNFKEQ. The CDR3 loop spans 15 amino acids.

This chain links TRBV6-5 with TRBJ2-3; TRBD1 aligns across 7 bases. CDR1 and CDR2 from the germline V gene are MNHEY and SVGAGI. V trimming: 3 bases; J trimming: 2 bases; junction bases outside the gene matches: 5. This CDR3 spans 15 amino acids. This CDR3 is CASSYRGTATDTQYF. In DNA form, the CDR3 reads TGTGCCAGCAGTTATAGGGGGACAGCCACAGATACGCAGTATTTT.

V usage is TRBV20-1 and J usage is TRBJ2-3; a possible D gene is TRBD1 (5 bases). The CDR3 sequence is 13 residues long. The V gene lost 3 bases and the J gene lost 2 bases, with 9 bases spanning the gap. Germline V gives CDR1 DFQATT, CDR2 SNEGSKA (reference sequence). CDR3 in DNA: TGCAGTGCTAGTGCCAGGGACACAGATACGCAGTATTTT. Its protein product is CSASARDTDTQYF.

CDR3 loop: CSASGQDNQPQHF. The CDR3 bases are TGCAGTGCTAGCGGACAGGACAATCAGCCCCAGCATTTT. The chain carries TRBV20-1 and TRBJ1-5; 7 bases match TRBD1. Germline lookup yields CDR1 DFQATT and CDR2 SNEGSKA (reference sequence). This CDR3 has 13 amino acids. J lost 3 bases, V lost 3 bases, and 2 bases had no gene match.

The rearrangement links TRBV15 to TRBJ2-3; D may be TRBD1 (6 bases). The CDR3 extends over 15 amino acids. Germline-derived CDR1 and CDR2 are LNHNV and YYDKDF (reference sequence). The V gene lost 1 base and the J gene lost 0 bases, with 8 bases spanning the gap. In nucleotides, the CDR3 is TGTGCCACCAGCAGAGCTCAGGGGAGCACAGATACGCAGTATTTT. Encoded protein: CATSRAQGSTDTQYF.

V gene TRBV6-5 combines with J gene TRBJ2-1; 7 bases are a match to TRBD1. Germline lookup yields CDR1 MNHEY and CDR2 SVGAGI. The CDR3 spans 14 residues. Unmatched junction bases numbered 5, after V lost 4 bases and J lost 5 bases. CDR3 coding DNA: TGTGCCAGCAGTTTCCGGGACAGAAACAATGAGCAGTTCTTC. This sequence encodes CASSFRDRNNEQFF.

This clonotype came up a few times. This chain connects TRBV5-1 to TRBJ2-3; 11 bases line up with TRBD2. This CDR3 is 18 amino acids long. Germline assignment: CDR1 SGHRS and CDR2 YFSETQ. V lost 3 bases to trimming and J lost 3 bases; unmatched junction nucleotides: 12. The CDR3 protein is CASSSMLLSGGGTDTQYF. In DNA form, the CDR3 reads TGCGCCAGCAGCTCTATGTTACTTAGCGGGGGGGGTACAGATACGCAGTATTTT.

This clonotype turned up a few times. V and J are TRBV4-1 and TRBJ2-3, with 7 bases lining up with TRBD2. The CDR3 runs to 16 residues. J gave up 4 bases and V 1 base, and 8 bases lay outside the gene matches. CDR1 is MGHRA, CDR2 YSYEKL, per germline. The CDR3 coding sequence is TGCGCCAGCAGCCAAGGAGGGAGAGGGAGGGCAGATACGCAGTATTTT. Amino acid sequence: CASSQGGRGRADTQYF.

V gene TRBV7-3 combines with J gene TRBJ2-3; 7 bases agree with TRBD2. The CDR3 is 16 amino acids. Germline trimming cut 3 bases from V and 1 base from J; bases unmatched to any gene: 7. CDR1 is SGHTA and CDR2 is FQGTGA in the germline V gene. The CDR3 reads CASSFQAGSRTDTQYF. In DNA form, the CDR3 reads TGTGCCAGCAGCTTCCAAGCGGGGTCTCGCACAGATACGCAGTATTTT.

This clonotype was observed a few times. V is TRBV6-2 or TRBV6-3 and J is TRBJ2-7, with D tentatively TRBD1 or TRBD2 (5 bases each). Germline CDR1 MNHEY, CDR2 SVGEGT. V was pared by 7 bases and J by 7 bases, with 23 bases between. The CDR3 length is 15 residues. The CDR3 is CASTPLSGPLREQYF. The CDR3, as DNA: TGTGCCAGCACCCCCTTGTCGGGACCCTTAAGGGAGCAGTACTTC.

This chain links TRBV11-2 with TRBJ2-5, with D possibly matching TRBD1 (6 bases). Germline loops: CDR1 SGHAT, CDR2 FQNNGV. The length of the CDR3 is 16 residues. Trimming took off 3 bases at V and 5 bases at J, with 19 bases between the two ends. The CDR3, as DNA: TGTGCCAGCAGCTTCCGGGACAATATAAGGGGGGAGACCCAGTACTTC. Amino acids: CASSFRDNIRGETQYF.

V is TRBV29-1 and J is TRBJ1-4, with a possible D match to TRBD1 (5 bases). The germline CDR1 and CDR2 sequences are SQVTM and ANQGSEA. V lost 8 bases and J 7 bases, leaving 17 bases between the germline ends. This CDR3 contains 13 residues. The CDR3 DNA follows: TGCAGCACTAAAACAGGAAGGGGTGAAAAACTGTTTTTT. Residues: CSTKTGRGEKLFF.

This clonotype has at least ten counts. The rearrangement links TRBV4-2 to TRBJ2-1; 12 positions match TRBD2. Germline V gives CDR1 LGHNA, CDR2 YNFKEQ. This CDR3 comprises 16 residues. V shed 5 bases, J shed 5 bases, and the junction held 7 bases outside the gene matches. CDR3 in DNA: TGTGCCAGCAGCTACCGACTAGCGGGAGCAGACAATGAGCAGTTCTTC. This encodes CASSYRLAGADNEQFF.

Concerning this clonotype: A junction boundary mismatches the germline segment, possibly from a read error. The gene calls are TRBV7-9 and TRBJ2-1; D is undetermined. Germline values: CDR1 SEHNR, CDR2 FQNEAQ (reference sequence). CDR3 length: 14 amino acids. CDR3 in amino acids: CASSLGQPRDAPSF. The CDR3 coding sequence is TGTGCCAGCAGCTTAGGGCAGCCCCGCGACGCGCCCTCCTTC.

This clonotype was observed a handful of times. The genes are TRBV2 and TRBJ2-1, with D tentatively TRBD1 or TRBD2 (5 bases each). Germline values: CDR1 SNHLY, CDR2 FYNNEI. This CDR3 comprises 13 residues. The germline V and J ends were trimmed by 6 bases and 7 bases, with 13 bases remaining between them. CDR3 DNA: TGTGCCAGCAGGGGGGATCTGGGGAATGAGCAGTTCTTC. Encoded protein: CASRGDLGNEQFF. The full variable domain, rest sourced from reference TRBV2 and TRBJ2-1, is EPEVTQTPSHQVTQMGQEVILRCVPISNHLYFYWYRQILGQKVEFLVSFYNNEISEKSEIFDDQFSVERPDGSNFTLKIRSTKLEDSAMYFCASRGDLGNEQFFGPGTRLTVL.

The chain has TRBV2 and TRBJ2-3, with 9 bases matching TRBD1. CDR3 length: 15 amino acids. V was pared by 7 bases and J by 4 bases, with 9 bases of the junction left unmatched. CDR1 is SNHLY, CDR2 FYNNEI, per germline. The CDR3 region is CASNSGTGSADTQYF. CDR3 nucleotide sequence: TGTGCCAGCAATTCCGGGACAGGGTCCGCAGATACGCAGTATTTT.

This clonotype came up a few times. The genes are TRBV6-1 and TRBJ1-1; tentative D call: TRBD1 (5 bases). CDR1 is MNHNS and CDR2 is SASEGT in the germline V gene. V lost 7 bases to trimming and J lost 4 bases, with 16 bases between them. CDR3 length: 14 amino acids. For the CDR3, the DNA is TGTGCCAGCAATACGAATCGGGGACTCACTGAAGCTTTCTTT. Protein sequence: CASNTNRGLTEAFF.

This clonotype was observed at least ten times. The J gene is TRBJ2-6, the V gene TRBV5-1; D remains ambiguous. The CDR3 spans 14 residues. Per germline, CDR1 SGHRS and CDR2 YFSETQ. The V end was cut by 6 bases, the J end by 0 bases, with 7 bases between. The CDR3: CASTGDSGANVLTF. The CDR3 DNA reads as TGCGCCAGCACCGGAGACTCTGGGGCCAACGTCCTGACTTTC.

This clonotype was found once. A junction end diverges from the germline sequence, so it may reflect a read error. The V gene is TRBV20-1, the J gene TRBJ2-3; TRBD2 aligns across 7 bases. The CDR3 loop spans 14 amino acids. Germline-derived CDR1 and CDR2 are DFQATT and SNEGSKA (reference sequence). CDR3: CSAGAAGSTNTQYF. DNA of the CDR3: TGCAGTGCCGGGGCAGCGGGGTCCACAAATACGCAGTATTTT.

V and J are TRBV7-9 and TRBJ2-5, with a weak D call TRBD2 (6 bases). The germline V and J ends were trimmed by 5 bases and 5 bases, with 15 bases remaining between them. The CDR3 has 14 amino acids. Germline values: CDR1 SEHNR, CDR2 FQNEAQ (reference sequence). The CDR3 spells CASSPSGSTETQYF. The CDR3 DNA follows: TGTGCCAGCAGCCCCTCCGGGAGTACGGAGACCCAGTACTTC.

The CDR3 sequence is CASSQDGRGNTEAFF. The CDR3 DNA is TGCGCCAGCAGCCAAGATGGGAGGGGGAACACTGAAGCTTTCTTT. The rearrangement links TRBV4-3 to TRBJ1-1; D is possibly TRBD1 (5 bases). This CDR3 is built from 15 residues. The V gene's germline CDR1 is LGHNA and CDR2 YSLEER. V shed 0 bases and J shed 1 base, with 9 bases lying between them.

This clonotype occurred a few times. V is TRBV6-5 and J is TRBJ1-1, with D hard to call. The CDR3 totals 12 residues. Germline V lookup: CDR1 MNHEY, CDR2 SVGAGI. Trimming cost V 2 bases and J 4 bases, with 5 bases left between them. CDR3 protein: CASSYGRTEAFF. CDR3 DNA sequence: TGTGCCAGCAGTTACGGACGCACTGAAGCTTTCTTT.

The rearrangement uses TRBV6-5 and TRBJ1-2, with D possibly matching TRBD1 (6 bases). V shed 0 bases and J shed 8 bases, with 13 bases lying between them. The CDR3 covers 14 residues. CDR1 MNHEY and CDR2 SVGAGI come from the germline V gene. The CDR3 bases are TGTGCCAGCAGTTACTCGAACGGGGGGGCCGGCTACACCTTC. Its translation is CASSYSNGGAGYTF.